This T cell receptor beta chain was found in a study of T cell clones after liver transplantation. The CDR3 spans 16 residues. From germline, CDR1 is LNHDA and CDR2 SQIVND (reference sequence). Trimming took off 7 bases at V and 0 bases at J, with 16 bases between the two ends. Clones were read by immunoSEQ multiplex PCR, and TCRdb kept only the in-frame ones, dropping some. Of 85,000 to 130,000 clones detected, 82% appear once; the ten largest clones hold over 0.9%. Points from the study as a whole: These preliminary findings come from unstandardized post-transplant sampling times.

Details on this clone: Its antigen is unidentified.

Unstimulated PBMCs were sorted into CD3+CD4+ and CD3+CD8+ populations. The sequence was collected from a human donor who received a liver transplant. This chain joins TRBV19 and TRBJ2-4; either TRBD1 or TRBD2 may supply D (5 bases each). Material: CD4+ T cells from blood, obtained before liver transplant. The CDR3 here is CASTPGDRRAKNIQYF. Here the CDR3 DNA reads TGTGCCAGTACCCCTGGGGACCGCAGAGCCAAAAACATTCAGTACTTC. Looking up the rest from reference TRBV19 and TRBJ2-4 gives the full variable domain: DGGITQSPKYLFRKEGQNVTLSCEQNLNHDAMYWYRQDPGQGLRLIYYSQIVNDFQKGDIAEGYSVSREKKESFPLTVTSAQKNPTAFYLCASTPGDRRAKNIQYFGAGTRLSVL.